This TCR beta chain was profiled in a study of T cell repertoires in cytomegalovirus infection (dated by TCRdb to the late 2010s). Describing the broader study: The peptide stimulations were aimed at well-studied HLA-B-restricted epitopes as well as recently identified HLA-C-restricted CMV epitopes, whose presentation resists viral immunomodulation. Because public TCR beta signatures pointed to carriage of CMV infection together with the matching HLA type, the HLA type of each donor mattered for the analysis.

Read against the paper, the sample's treatment or condition label means: in vitro stimulation with specific CMV peptide epitopes to enrich CMV-specific T cells. Comment on this clonotype: Its antigen is currently not known. No base-level quality is on record; no much larger clone is a single base apart.

The sequencing machine was an Illumina HiSeq 1500. TCRdb's own reprocessing of the public reads used fastp at Q25 and MiXCR and kept productive beta chains. Rows are combined by CDR3 protein, so each entry shows the most common genes and DNA. This sample has 70,000 to 85,000 distinct CDR3 sequences in its table, and approximately 40% of those were observed once. The ten most abundant clones make up over 90% of the sample. Study-wide findings and limitations: Cumulative frequency of public TCR beta family members discriminated carriers of CMV infection plus the relevant HLA type in this cohort and an independent approximately 360-donor cohort. In the ex vivo response, HLA-C-restricted CMV-specific TCR beta clonotypes were dominant, and in two of eight donors the single most frequent clonotype came from this HLA-C-restricted group.

Ends trimmed: V by 6 bases, J by 1 base; bases unmatched to a gene: 5. The CDR3, cysteine through phenylalanine, is 14 amino acids long. Only the CDR3 part of the read is kept: 42 bases, read in frame from the first base. Per the germline V gene (reference sequence), DFQATT is the CDR1 and SNEGSKA is the CDR2. Sequences were derived from CD8+ T cells from cultured PBMCs, sampled from culture after CMV antigen stimulation. The receptor was derived from a human donor in good health (CMV status not recorded). Some clones in this sample may be carry-over from other donors' samples. The chain joins TRBV20-1 to TRBJ1-5; 8 bases in the junction line up with TRBD1. The CDR3 region has the sequence CSARQGYSNQPQHF. The nucleotide sequence reads as follows: TGCAGTGCAAGACAGGGGTACAGCAATCAGCCCCAGCATTTT.